The present entry profiles one TCR beta chain with its context. The junction departs from germline at one end; a sequencing error may be responsible. The cDNA was generated through 5'RACE incorporating 10-nucleotide random UMIs. A single record per CDR3 protein comes from TCRdb applying MiXCR to the 5' RACE reads. The table records some 37,000 distinct CDR3 sequences, 10% of them present only once. This specimen comes from a study of neurological immune-mediated disorders. Germline CDR1 and CDR2: MNHNY and SVGAGI (reference sequence). The CDR3 runs to 13 residues. Source material was 2 million unsorted PBMCs, stored at -80 °C in RNAlater.

This chain connects TRBV6-6 to TRBJ2-2; TRBD2 might be the D (6 bases). This clonotype originated in a woman aged 25 to 39 with HTLV-1-associated myelopathy (HAM/TSP). Sequencing used PBMCs. Here the CDR3 reads CVSRPGGTGELFF. In DNA, the CDR3 is TGTGTCAGCCGACCCGGGGGAACCGGGGAGCTGTTTTTT.